The present T cell receptor (beta chain) was sequenced within a study of patients and donors after allogeneic stem cell transplantation. This clonotype was observed a few times. Its ends do not fully match the called genes, so a read error is possible. TCRdb reanalysed the RT-PCR reads using MiXCR and keeps one entry per CDR3 protein. The sample yields roughly 30,000 distinct CDR3 sequences, nearly 7% seen once. The CDR3 is made up of 14 amino acids. Germline CDR1 is KGHSH and CDR2 is LQKENI. The material sequenced was blood, either unsorted or a sorted T cell fraction (not recorded which). This clonotype was obtained from a human donor who was either an allogeneic HSCT recipient or a stem cell or donor lymphocyte infusion donor (not recorded which). It is not recorded whose cells these are; they may come from a transplant donor. This sequence joins TRBV18 and TRBJ2-7; TRBD1 might be the D (7 bases). The DNA for the CDR3 is TGTGCCAGCTCACCTTCAGGGGGGACCCGCCCGCTGGACTTC. Its translation: CASSPSGGTRPLDF. Full variable domain (missing parts from reference TRBV18 and TRBJ2-7): NAGVMQNPRHLVRRRGQEARLRCSPMKGHSHVYWYRQLPEEGLKFMVYLQKENIIDESGMPKERFSAEFPKEGPSILRIQQVVRGDSAAYFCASSPSGGTRPLDFGPGTRLTVT.